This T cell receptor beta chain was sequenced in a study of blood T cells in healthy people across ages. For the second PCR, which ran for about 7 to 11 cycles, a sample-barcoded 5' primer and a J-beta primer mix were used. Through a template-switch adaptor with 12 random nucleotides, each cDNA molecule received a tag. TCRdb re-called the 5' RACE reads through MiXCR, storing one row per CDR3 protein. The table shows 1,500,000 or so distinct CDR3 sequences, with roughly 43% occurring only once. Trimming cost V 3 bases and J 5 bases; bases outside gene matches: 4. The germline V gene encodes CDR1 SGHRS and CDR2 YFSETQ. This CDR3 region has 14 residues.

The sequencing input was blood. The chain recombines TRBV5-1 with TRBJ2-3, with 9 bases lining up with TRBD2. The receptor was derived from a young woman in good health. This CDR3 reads CASSSREGVDTQYF. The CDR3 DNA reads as TGCGCCAGCAGCTCGCGGGAGGGTGTAGATACGCAGTATTTT.